Below, 32 T cell receptor beta chains from the same sample are listed, as sequenced in a study of blood T cell repertoires in COVID-19. Produced via immunoSEQ multiplex PCR; TCRdb's table is partial and in-frame only. The sample has around 69,000 clones; roughly nine tenths are singletons. Sequencing was carried out using peripheral blood. These TCRs come from a woman aged 45-59 years with active COVID-19.

The CDR3, as DNA: TGCGCCAGCAGTGAGGTGGGAGGGGAACACGAGCAGTACTTC. Translated: CASSEVGGEHEQYF. The chain joins TRBV10-1 to TRBJ2-7; 7 bases fit TRBD2. The CDR3 runs to 14 residues. After removal of 2 bases from V and 5 bases from J, the junction contained 6 bases not matched to a gene. CDR1 and CDR2 from the germline V gene are WNHNN and SYGVQD (reference sequence).

The count of this clone is one. The rearrangement joins TRBV7-2 to TRBJ2-2, with 12 bases fitting TRBD2. J was trimmed by 4 bases and V by 0 bases; bases with no gene match: 6. The CDR3 has 18 amino acids. In germline, CDR1 is SGHTA, CDR2 FQGNSA. The chain's CDR3 is CASSLAWASGRATGELFF. CDR3 coding DNA: TGTGCCAGCAGCTTAGCGTGGGCTAGCGGGAGGGCCACCGGGGAGCTGTTTTTT.

V gene TRBV30 combines with J gene TRBJ2-3; TRBD2 matches 14 bases. Trimming removed 4 bases from V and 5 bases from J; junction bases left unmatched: 5. Germline V lookup: CDR1 GTSNPN, CDR2 SVGIG (reference sequence). This CDR3 has 15 amino acids. The CDR3 reads CAWTLGLAGGDTQYF. In nucleotides, the CDR3 is TGTGCCTGGACGCTCGGACTAGCGGGGGGAGATACGCAGTATTTT.

The chain carries TRBV28 and TRBJ2-1; 9 bases map to TRBD2. The CDR3 covers 16 residues. With V trimmed by 5 bases and J by 8 bases, 13 bases remained unmatched. Germline loops: CDR1 MDHEN, CDR2 SYDVKM. The CDR3 DNA follows: TGTGCCAGCAGTCCCAATAACCCTAGCGGGACCGATGAGCAGTTCTTC. Encoded protein: CASSPNNPSGTDEQFF. Full variable domain (outside the CDR3, taken from reference TRBV28 and TRBJ2-1): DVKVTQSSRYLVKRTGEKVFLECVQDMDHENMFWYRQDPGLGLRLIYFSYDVKMKEKGDIPEGYSVSREKKERFSLILESASTNQTSMYLCASSPNNPSGTDEQFFGPGTRLTVL.

The rearrangement links TRBV7-2 to TRBJ2-1, with TRBD1 matching over 7 bases. The CDR3 is made up of 15 amino acids. With V trimmed by 3 bases and J by 7 bases, 9 bases remained unmatched. Looked up from germline, CDR1 is SGHTA and CDR2 is FQGNSA. This CDR3 reads CASSFSGTDGNEQFF. The CDR3 nucleotides read TGTGCCAGCAGCTTTTCTGGGACAGACGGGAATGAGCAGTTCTTC.

The gene calls are TRBV28 and TRBJ2-6, with 7 bases matching TRBD1. In germline, CDR1 is MDHEN, CDR2 SYDVKM. V was pared by 5 bases and J by 1 base, with 5 bases of the junction left unmatched. CDR3 length: 16 amino acids. CDR3 residues: CASSLDRVSGANVLTF. The CDR3 DNA reads TGTGCCAGCAGTCTTGACAGGGTTTCTGGGGCCAACGTCCTGACTTTC.

The chain uses TRBV27 and TRBJ1-6, with 9 nucleotides matching TRBD1. The germline V gene has CDR1 MNHEY and CDR2 SMNVEV (reference sequence). V was clipped by 6 bases and J by 6 bases; unmatched bases: 6. CDR3 length: 15 residues. The CDR3 loop reads CASSRRDRANSPLHF. CDR3 DNA sequence: TGTGCCAGCAGCCGTAGGGACAGGGCTAATTCACCCCTCCACTTT.

The chain is built from TRBV9 and TRBJ2-7; 8 nucleotides match TRBD2. The CDR3 extends over 16 amino acids. From germline, CDR1 is SGDLS and CDR2 YYNGEE. V gave up 4 bases and J gave up 0 bases; unmatched junction bases: 9. The CDR3: CASSPASSGPSYEQYF. The CDR3 bases are TGTGCCAGCAGCCCAGCGTCTAGCGGGCCCTCCTACGAGCAGTACTTC.

This chain connects TRBV6-5 to TRBJ1-2, with D tentatively TRBD1 (5 bases). This CDR3 spans 14 amino acids. V was clipped by 7 bases and J by 1 base, with 13 bases between them. The germline V gene has CDR1 MNHEY and CDR2 SVGAGI. CDR3 sequence: CASTVGGVNYGYTF. CDR3 sequence (DNA): TGTGCCAGCACCGTCGGGGGGGTTAACTATGGCTACACCTTC.

This chain joins TRBV6-4 and TRBJ1-3; 11 bases line up with TRBD1. V was pared by 2 bases and J by 2 bases, with 2 bases of the junction left unmatched. The CDR3 covers 16 residues. The germline V gene encodes CDR1 MRHNA and CDR2 SNTAGT. The chain's CDR3 is CASSDPGQGAGNTIYF. In DNA form, the CDR3 reads TGTGCCAGCAGTGACCCGGGACAGGGGGCTGGAAACACCATATATTTT.

The chain uses TRBV11-2 and TRBJ2-5; 7 bases are a match to TRBD2. V was clipped by 2 bases and J by 5 bases; unmatched bases: 5. CDR3 size: 14 residues. The germline gives CDR1 SGHAT, CDR2 FQNNGV. The CDR3 loop reads CASSLRPGGETQYF. CDR3 DNA sequence: TGTGCCAGCAGCTTAAGGCCGGGGGGTGAGACCCAGTACTTC.

The J gene is TRBJ2-2, the V gene TRBV12-3 or TRBV12-4, with D possibly matching TRBD2 (5 bases). The CDR3 runs to 13 residues. Trimming shortened V by 3 bases and J by 6 bases, and 8 bases separated the two germline ends. The DNA for the CDR3 is TGTGCCAGCAGTTTCCTCGGGGCCGGGGAGCTGTTTTTT. It codes for CASSFLGAGELFF.

The chain joins TRBV6-6 to TRBJ1-1; D gene unclear. Trimming removed 7 bases at V and 1 base at J, with 13 bases between. The CDR3 has 14 residues. Germline V gene lookup returns CDR1 MNHNY and CDR2 SVGAGI (reference sequence). CDR3 amino acids: CASTPRGQNTEAFF. The CDR3 DNA sequence: TGTGCCAGCACCCCACGGGGTCAGAACACTGAAGCTTTCTTT.

This chain connects TRBV19 to TRBJ2-2, with 7 bases matching TRBD1. Trimming removed 7 bases from V and 4 bases from J; junction bases left unmatched: 6. The CDR3 runs to 14 residues. Germline CDR1 is LNHDA and CDR2 is SQIVND (reference sequence). CDR3 loop: CASNRQGGTGELFF. For the CDR3, the DNA is TGTGCCAGTAACCGACAGGGCGGCACCGGGGAGCTGTTTTTT.

The rearrangement uses TRBV30 and TRBJ1-3; no clear D gene. CDR1 and CDR2 from the germline V gene are GTSNPN and SVGIG (reference sequence). The ends were cut back, 0 bases at V and 1 base at J, with 7 bases in the middle. The CDR3 is made up of 14 amino acids. CDR3 nucleotides: TGTGCCTGGAGTGTCGGCGGATCTGGAAACACCATATATTTT. This codes for CAWSVGGSGNTIYF.

The J gene is TRBJ2-1, the V gene TRBV11-1; 10 bases line up with TRBD2. V shed 0 bases, J shed 9 bases, and the junction held 5 bases outside the gene matches. The CDR3 is 15 residues long. CDR1 SGHAT and CDR2 FQDESV come from the germline V gene (reference sequence). The CDR3 spells CASSLAPAGGGEQFF. In DNA, the CDR3 is TGTGCCAGCAGCTTAGCGCCAGCGGGAGGGGGTGAGCAGTTCTTC. Full variable domain (rest looked up from reference TRBV11-1 and TRBJ2-1): EAEVAQSPRYKITEKSQAVAFWCDPISGHATLYWYRQILGQGPELLVQFQDESVVDDSQLPKDRFSAERLKGVDSTLKIQPAELGDSAMYLCASSLAPAGGGEQFFGPGTRLTVL.

The chain is built from TRBV28 and TRBJ2-7; TRBD1 is a possible D gene (5 bases). CDR3 length equals 15 residues. From germline, CDR1 is MDHEN and CDR2 SYDVKM. The V end was cut by 5 bases, the J end by 0 bases, with 14 bases between. This chain's CDR3 is CASSRPARGSYEQYF. The CDR3 DNA is TGTGCCAGCAGTCGGCCGGCAAGGGGCTCCTACGAGCAGTACTTC.

This chain connects TRBV3-1 (or the pseudogene TRBV3-2) to TRBJ2-5; D possibly corresponds to TRBD1 (7 bases). The ends were cut back, 4 bases at V and 5 bases at J, with 11 bases in the middle. The germline V gene encodes CDR1 LGHDT and CDR2 YNNKEL (reference sequence). The CDR3 has 13 residues. CDR3 sequence: CASSPSGGETQYF. CDR3 nucleotide sequence: TGTGCCAGCAGCCCTTCAGGGGGGGAGACCCAGTACTTC.

The V and J genes are TRBV2 and TRBJ2-7; perhaps TRBD2 as D (5 bases). Germline V CDR1 and CDR2: SNHLY, FYNNEI. The CDR3 runs to 14 residues. The V end lost 3 bases, the J end lost 0 bases, and 9 bases lay between the germline ends. CDR3 sequence reads: CASSEAGSSYEQYF. The DNA of the CDR3 is TGTGCCAGCAGTGAGGCGGGTAGCTCCTACGAGCAGTACTTC. Complete variable domain (other parts from reference TRBV2 and TRBJ2-7): EPEVTQTPSHQVTQMGQEVILRCVPISNHLYFYWYRQILGQKVEFLVSFYNNEISEKSEIFDDQFSVERPDGSNFTLKIRSTKLEDSAMYFCASSEAGSSYEQYFGPGTRLTVT.

The chain is built from TRBV20-1 and TRBJ2-7; maybe TRBD1 (5 bases). The V end was cut by 2 bases, the J end by 5 bases, with 7 bases between. The CDR3 sequence is 11 residues long. The germline gives CDR1 DFQATT, CDR2 SNEGSKA (reference sequence). CDR3 in amino acids: CSARSGHEQYF. In DNA form, the CDR3 reads TGCAGTGCTAGATCAGGGCACGAGCAGTACTTC.

This clone showed up just a few times. This chain joins TRBV3-1 (or the pseudogene TRBV3-2) and TRBJ2-5; TRBD2 matches 9 bases. This CDR3 has 15 residues. Germline CDR1 is LGHDT and CDR2 is YNNKEL (reference sequence). J lost 5 bases, V lost 4 bases, and 8 bases had no gene match. In DNA form, the CDR3 reads TGTGCCAGCAGCCCAGGCGGGCTAGCGGGGGAGACCCAGTACTTC. As protein: CASSPGGLAGETQYF.

The J gene is TRBJ2-5, the V gene TRBV2; D might be TRBD1 (6 bases). V lost 6 bases and J lost 5, with 13 bases in between. The V gene's germline CDR1 is SNHLY and CDR2 FYNNEI. The CDR3 length is 13 residues. The CDR3 reads CASSATGRETQYF. CDR3 nucleotides: TGTGCCAGCAGCGCAACAGGGCGTGAGACCCAGTACTTC.

This chain joins TRBV3-1 (or the pseudogene TRBV3-2) and TRBJ1-4; TRBD1 matches 8 bases. Germline values: CDR1 LGHDT, CDR2 YNNKEL (reference sequence). This CDR3 is built from 16 residues. The trim removed 0 bases at V and 7 bases at J, leaving 7 bases unmatched. As DNA, the CDR3 is TGTGCCAGCAGCCAAGAAGACAGGGGCGCGGGTGAAAAACTGTTTTTT. Protein sequence: CASSQEDRGAGEKLFF.

This chain connects TRBV6-5 to TRBJ2-7; a weak D match, TRBD1 (5 bases). There are 16 residues in the CDR3. Trimming pared 2 bases from V and 0 bases from J, leaving 14 bases between. Germline CDR1 and CDR2: MNHEY and SVGAGI. CDR3 nucleotides: TGTGCCAGCAGTTACCAGGGCTATCCCCTCTCCTACGAGCAGTACTTC. This codes for CASSYQGYPLSYEQYF.

The chain recombines TRBV12-5 with TRBJ2-2; 12 nucleotides line up with TRBD2. V lost 5 bases, J lost 3 bases, and 1 base stayed unmatched. The CDR3 consists of 15 residues. Per germline, CDR1 LGHNT and CDR2 FRNRAP. The CDR3 DNA reads TGTGCTAGTGGTCCTAGCGGGAGGGACACCGGGGAGCTGTTTTTT. Translated: CASGPSGRDTGELFF.

The genes are TRBV6-2 or TRBV6-3 and TRBJ2-7, with TRBD2 matching over 8 bases. Trimming cost V 0 bases and J 0 bases; bases outside gene matches: 4. The CDR3 has 16 residues. Germline-derived CDR1 and CDR2 are MNHEY and SVGEGT. Here the CDR3 reads CASSYSEREPSYEQYF. The CDR3 DNA follows: TGTGCCAGCAGTTACTCGGAGCGGGAGCCCTCCTACGAGCAGTACTTC.

This chain connects TRBV24-1 to TRBJ2-1; perhaps TRBD2 as D (5 bases). Per the germline V gene, CDR1 is KGHDR and CDR2 is SFDVKD. V dropped 8 bases and J dropped 3 bases, with 16 bases sitting between them. The CDR3 loop spans 15 amino acids. The chain's CDR3 is CATTAGEKNYNEQFF. The CDR3 coding sequence is TGTGCCACCACCGCCGGGGAGAAAAACTACAATGAGCAGTTCTTC.

The chain couples TRBV12-5 to TRBJ2-3; 13 positions agree with TRBD2. Trimming removed 7 bases from V and 0 bases from J; junction bases left unmatched: 4. Germline lookup yields CDR1 LGHNT and CDR2 FRNRAP. This CDR3 has 16 residues. The CDR3 loop is CASVWGLAGSTDTQYF. The CDR3 DNA reads TGTGCTAGTGTTTGGGGACTAGCGGGGAGCACAGATACGCAGTATTTT.

Only one count was recorded for this clone. The V gene is TRBV5-6, the J gene TRBJ2-7, with D perhaps TRBD2 (5 bases). V lost 4 bases to trimming and J lost 3 bases, with 23 bases between them. Germline assignment: CDR1 SGHDT and CDR2 YYEEEE. The CDR3 loop spans 17 amino acids. CDR3 coding DNA: TGTGCCAGCAGCCCCTCCCGCGCTCGGTGGAGGCTCTACGAGCAGTACTTC. The encoded protein is CASSPSRARWRLYEQYF.

J is TRBJ2-1 and V is TRBV7-8; 10 bases agree with TRBD2. Germline V lookup: CDR1 SGHVS, CDR2 FQNEAQ. The CDR3 runs to 17 residues. V dropped 1 base and J dropped 4; count of bases not matched to a gene: 7. The CDR3 spells CASSLGPLAGAYNEQFF. In nucleotides, the CDR3 is TGTGCCAGCAGCTTAGGCCCCCTAGCGGGAGCTTACAATGAGCAGTTCTTC.

V is TRBV5-1 and J is TRBJ2-4; 12 positions agree with TRBD2. The CDR3 spans 16 residues. From germline, CDR1 is SGHRS and CDR2 YFSETQ. The junction had 6 bases not matched to a gene; V was cut back by 4 bases and J by 4 bases. The DNA for the CDR3 is TGCGCCAGCAGCCCAGGACTAGCGGGGTTTAAAAACATTCAGTACTTC. This translates into CASSPGLAGFKNIQYF. The variable domain in full, with the rest retrieved from reference TRBV5-1 and TRBJ2-4, is KAGVTQTPRYLIKTRGQQVTLSCSPISGHRSVSWYQQTPGQGLQFLFEYFSETQRNKGNFPGRFSGRQFSNSRSEMNVSTLELGDSALYLCASSPGLAGFKNIQYFGAGTRLSVL.

In this sample, this clone turned up a few times. J is TRBJ1-1 and V is TRBV24-1, with D maybe TRBD1 (6 bases). This CDR3 has 13 amino acids. The V gene lost 9 bases and the J gene lost 4 bases, with 14 bases spanning the gap. The germline gives CDR1 KGHDR, CDR2 SFDVKD. CDR3 sequence reads: CATQPRGVTEAFF. The CDR3 region has the DNA TGTGCCACCCAACCCAGGGGAGTCACTGAAGCTTTCTTT.